The entry below gives a single T cell receptor beta chain sequence along with its context. Donors of Cohort 3 who recovered were those that had two negative PCRs, clearance, or symptom resolution. This table comes from immunoSEQ multiplex PCR, and its TCRdb copy is limited to in-frame clones, with some not included. Among about 130,000 clones listed, around four fifths were seen once. This sample stems from a study of blood T cell repertoires in COVID-19. V was shortened by 5 bases and J by 4 bases, with 8 bases between the two germline ends. Looked up from germline, CDR1 is KGHSH and CDR2 is LQKENI. The CDR3 is 13 amino acids.

Input material: PBMCs or T cells enriched from blood (not recorded which). This sequence was found in a man in his thirties or forties who had recovered from COVID-19. The rearrangement uses TRBV18 and TRBJ1-4; D may be TRBD1 (6 bases). CDR3 sequence: CASSADSNEKLFF. The CDR3 bases are TGTGCCAGCTCAGCGGACAGTAATGAAAAACTGTTTTTT.